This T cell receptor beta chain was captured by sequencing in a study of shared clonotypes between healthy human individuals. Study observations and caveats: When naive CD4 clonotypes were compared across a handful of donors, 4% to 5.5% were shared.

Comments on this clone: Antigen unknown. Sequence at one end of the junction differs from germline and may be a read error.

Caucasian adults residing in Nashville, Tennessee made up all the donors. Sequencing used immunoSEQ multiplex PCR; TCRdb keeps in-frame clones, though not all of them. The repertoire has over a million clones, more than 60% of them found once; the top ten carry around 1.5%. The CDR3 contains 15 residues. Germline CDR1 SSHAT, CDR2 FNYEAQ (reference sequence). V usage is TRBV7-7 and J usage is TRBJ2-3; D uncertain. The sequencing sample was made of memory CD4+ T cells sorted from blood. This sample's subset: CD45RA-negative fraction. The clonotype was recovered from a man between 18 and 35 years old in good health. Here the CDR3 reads CASSSELHPTDTQYF. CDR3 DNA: TGTGCTAGCAGCTCCGAATTACATCCCACAGATACGCAGTATTTT.